One TCR beta chain is described in this entry. Per the authors' pipeline: Reference gene primers were amplified, and this amplification served to estimate nucleated cell counts. This table comes from immunoSEQ multiplex PCR, and its TCRdb copy is limited to in-frame clones, with some not included. V and J calls and clone size come straight from that table; D and trimming were deduced from the DNA. The table includes approximately 200,000 clones, around nine tenths detected once. The data were obtained in a study of blood T cell repertoires in COVID-19. Study summary: The United States, Italy and Spain provided the acute and convalescent COVID-19 samples. Sources were T cells, B-cell-depleted T cells, or PBMCs; the material itself was cDNA or gDNA.

From germline, CDR1 is SGHNT and CDR2 YYREEE (reference sequence). The CDR3 has 11 amino acids. V was cut by 4 bases and J by 7 bases, with 8 bases left in between. Sequencing was carried out using peripheral blood. This clonotype was sampled from a woman aged 60-75 years with acute or convalescent COVID-19. This sequence joins TRBV5-4 and TRBJ1-1; maybe TRBD1 (6 bases). In nucleotides, the CDR3 is TGTGCCAGCAGCCGGGACATTGAAGCTTTCTTT. It yields the protein CASSRDIEAFF.